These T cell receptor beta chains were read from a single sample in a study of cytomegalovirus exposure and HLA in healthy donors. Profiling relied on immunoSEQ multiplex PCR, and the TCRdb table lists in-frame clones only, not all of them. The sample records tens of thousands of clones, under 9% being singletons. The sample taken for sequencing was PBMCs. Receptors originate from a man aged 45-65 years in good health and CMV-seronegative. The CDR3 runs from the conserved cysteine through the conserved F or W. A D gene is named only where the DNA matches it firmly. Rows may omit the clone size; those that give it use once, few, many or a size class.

TGCGCCAGTAAAACTAGCGGGGGCACAGATACGCAGTATTTT	CASKTSGGTDTQYF	few	TRBV10-2	TRBD2	14	TRBJ2-3
TGTGCCAGCAGCTCGACAGCTCAAGGGGCCCAGTACTTC	CASSSTAQGAQYF	few	TRBV7-2	.	13	TRBJ2-5
TGTGCCAGCAGCTTAGCGCTTGGAGGGAACAATGAGCAGTTCTTC	CASSLALGGNNEQFF	.	TRBV7-9	.	15	TRBJ2-1
TGTGCCACCCAGTCCCCAGGTGCGGGCGGAGATACGCAGTATTTT	CATQSPGAGGDTQYF	.	TRBV28	.	15	TRBJ2-3
TGTGCCAGCAGCCCGCGGGTTGTGGGGCCCCTCCACTTT	CASSPRVVGPLHF	.	TRBV7-8	.	13	TRBJ1-6
TGTGCCAGCAGCCTCAGGTCAGCGAACACCGGGGAGCTGTTTTTT	CASSLRSANTGELFF	.	TRBV5-5	.	15	TRBJ2-2
TGTGCCAGCAGCGCTGAAACGAGCCGCTCCCTCTTC	CASSAETSRSLF	.	TRBV5-6	.	12	TRBJ2-1
TGCACCAGCAGCCAAGACCTGGCCCGGACAGGGGACATTTTATATGGCTACACCTTC	CTSSQDLARTGDILYGYTF	few	TRBV1	.	19	TRBJ1-2
TGTGCCAGCAGTGTACAAGGGAGCACTGAAGCTTTCTTT	CASSVQGSTEAFF	few	TRBV28	.	13	TRBJ1-1
TGTGCCAGCAGTCTAGAAAGTGGTGGTGAGCAGTTCTTC	CASSLESGGEQFF	.	TRBV6-1	.	13	TRBJ2-1
TGTGCCAGCAGCCGGGACAGGGGGCGCGAGCAGTACTTC	CASSRDRGREQYF	few	TRBV11-2	TRBD1	13	TRBJ2-7
TGTGCCAGCAGCTCCGGAGTCGAGAGGGTAGGGGAAAAACTGTTTTTT	CASSSGVERVGEKLFF	few	TRBV7-6	.	16	TRBJ1-4
TGTGCCAGCAGCTTGGTTGCCGAGAGGGAGACCCAGTACTTC	CASSLVAERETQYF	few	TRBV5-8	.	14	TRBJ2-5
TGCAGCGCAGGTCCTGATGGGGAAAAACTGTTTTTT	CSAGPDGEKLFF	few	TRBV29-1	.	12	TRBJ1-4
TGTGCCAGCAGCGTAGATGAACTTGTGGACGAGCAGTACTTC	CASSVDELVDEQYF	few	TRBV9	.	14	TRBJ2-7
TGTGCCAGCAGTTACTCGACGGGCGGGTACACTGAAGCTTTCTTT	CASSYSTGGYTEAFF	.	TRBV6-6	.	15	TRBJ1-1